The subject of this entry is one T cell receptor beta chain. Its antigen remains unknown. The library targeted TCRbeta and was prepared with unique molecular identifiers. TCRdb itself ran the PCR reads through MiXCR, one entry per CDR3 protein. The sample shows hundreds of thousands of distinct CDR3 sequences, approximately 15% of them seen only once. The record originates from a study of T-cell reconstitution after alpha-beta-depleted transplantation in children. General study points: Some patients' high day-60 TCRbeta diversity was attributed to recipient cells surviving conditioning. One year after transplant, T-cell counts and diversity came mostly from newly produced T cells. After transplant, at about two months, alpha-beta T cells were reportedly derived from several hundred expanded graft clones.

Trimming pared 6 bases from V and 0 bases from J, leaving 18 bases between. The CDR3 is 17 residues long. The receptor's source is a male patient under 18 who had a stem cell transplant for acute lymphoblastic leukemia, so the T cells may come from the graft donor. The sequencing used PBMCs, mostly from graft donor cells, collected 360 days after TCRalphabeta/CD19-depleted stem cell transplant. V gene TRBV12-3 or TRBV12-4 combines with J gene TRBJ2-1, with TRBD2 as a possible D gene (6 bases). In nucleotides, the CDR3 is TGTGCCAGCAGCTCGGGAGTCCTGAGGGGCTCCTACAATGAGCAGTTCTTC. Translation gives CASSSGVLRGSYNEQFF.